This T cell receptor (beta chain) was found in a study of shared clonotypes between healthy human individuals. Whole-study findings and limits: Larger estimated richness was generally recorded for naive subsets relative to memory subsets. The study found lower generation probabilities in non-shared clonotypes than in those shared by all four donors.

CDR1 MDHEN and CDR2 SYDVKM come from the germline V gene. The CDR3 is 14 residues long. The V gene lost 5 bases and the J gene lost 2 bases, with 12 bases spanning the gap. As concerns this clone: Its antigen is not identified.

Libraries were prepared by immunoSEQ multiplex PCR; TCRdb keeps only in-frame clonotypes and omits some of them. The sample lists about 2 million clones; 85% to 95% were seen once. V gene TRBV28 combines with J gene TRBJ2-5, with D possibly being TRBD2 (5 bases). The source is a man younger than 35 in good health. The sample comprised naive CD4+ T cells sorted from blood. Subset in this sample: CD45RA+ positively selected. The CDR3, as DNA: TGTGCCAGCAGTACGGCGGGCCCACAAGAGACCCAGTACTTC. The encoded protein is CASSTAGPQETQYF.